A few counts support the clone carrying this TCR beta chain. The protocol was immunoSEQ multiplex PCR, while the TCRdb copy is restricted to in-frame clones and leaves out a portion. The sample has roughly 17,000 clones, 80% seen once. The data were taken from a study of somatic mutations in cytotoxic T cells in rheumatoid arthritis. Germline CDR1 reads SGHAT; CDR2 reads FQNNGV. This CDR3 is 15 amino acids long. V was cut by 1 base and J by 7 bases, with 11 bases left in between. Positive magnetic bead selection separated CD4+ and CD8+ cells, and flow cytometry confirmed purity. This sequence joins TRBV11-2 and TRBJ1-6, with D possibly being TRBD1 (5 bases). The sample taken for sequencing was CD8+ T cells sorted from blood. The receptor comes from an adult with rheumatoid arthritis. Here the CDR3 reads CASSLAYRQNSPLHF. In DNA, the CDR3 is TGTGCCAGCAGCTTAGCATACCGACAGAATTCACCCCTCCACTTT.